This section outlines one T cell receptor (beta chain) sequence together with its context. Its antigen is not known. Each patient experienced a relapse that followed autologous stem cell transplantation, and brentuximab vedotin exposure varied. This record comes from a study of PD-1 blockade in classical Hodgkin lymphoma. The protocol was immunoSEQ multiplex PCR, while the TCRdb copy is restricted to in-frame clones and leaves out a portion. Of roughly 97,000 clones in the sample, over 80% were seen once. Study-level points and caveats: Those patients who began receiving nivolumab less than 1 year after ASCT had lower diversity, and they were excluded. By cycle point C4D1, TCR diversity had risen significantly in CD4+ cells (but not CD8+ cells). Complete responders matched newly diagnosed patients in baseline diversity. According to reports, newly diagnosed patients had lower baseline TCR diversity than healthy donors, and relapsed/refractory patients had lower baseline TCR diversity still.

Trimming removed 8 bases from V and 2 bases from J; junction bases left unmatched: 0. Germline V CDR1 and CDR2: SNHLY, FYNNEI. CDR3 length: 12 amino acids. Sequences were derived from peripheral blood mononuclear cells (PBMCs), sampled at baseline. The chain couples TRBV2 to TRBJ1-3; 7 bases fit TRBD1. The source of this sequence is a human donor with classical Hodgkin lymphoma. The CDR3 bases are TGTGCCAGCGGGACAGCTGGAAACACCATATATTTT. Amino acid sequence: CASGTAGNTIYF.